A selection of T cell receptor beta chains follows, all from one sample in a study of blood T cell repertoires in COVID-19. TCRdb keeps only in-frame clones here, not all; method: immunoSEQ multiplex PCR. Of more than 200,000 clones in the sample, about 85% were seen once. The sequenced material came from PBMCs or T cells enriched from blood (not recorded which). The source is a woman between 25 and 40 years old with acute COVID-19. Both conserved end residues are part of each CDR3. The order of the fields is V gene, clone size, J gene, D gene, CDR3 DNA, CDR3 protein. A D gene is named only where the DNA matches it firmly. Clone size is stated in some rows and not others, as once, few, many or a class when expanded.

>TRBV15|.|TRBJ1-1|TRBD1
TGTGCCACCAGCAGAGATGGGACAGGGGGCATGAACACTGAAGCTTTCTTT
CATSRDGTGGMNTEAFF
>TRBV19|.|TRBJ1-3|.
TGTGCCAGTATGGAGAGCTCTGGAAACACCATATATTTT
CASMESSGNTIYF
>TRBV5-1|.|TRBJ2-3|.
TGCGCCAGCAGCTTGCGGGGAAGCACAGATACGCAGTATTTT
CASSLRGSTDTQYF
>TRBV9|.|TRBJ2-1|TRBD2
TGTGCCAGCAGCGTAGAACGGGAGGGCCGTGAGCAGTTCTTC
CASSVEREGREQFF
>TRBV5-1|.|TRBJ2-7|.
TGCGCCAGCAGCCTGACGAGGAACGAGCAGTACTTC
CASSLTRNEQYF
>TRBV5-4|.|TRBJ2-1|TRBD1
TGTGCCAGCAGCTCACAACAGGGGACCAACTACAATGAGCAGTTCTTC
CASSSQQGTNYNEQFF
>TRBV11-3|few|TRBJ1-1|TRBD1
TGTGCCAGCAGCCCGAGGACAGGGCCGAACACTGAAGCTTTCTTT
CASSPRTGPNTEAFF
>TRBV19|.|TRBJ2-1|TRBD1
TGTGCCACCTTAGACAGGGGGCGTAGCAATGAGCAGTTCTTC
CATLDRGRSNEQFF
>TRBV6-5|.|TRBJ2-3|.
TGTGCCAGCAGTTCGACATTACCACGCACAGATACGCAGTATTTT
CASSSTLPRTDTQYF
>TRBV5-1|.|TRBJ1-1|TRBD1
TGCGCCAGCAAGGGACAGTTCATGAACACTGAAGCTTTCTTT
CASKGQFMNTEAFF
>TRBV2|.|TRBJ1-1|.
TGTGCCAGCAGCGTGACACAAGGTGGGACTGAAGCTTTCTTT
CASSVTQGGTEAFF
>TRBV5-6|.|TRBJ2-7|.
TGTGCCAGCAGCTTGGTGGGGCAGGGTTCTACCGAGCAGTACTTC
CASSLVGQGSTEQYF
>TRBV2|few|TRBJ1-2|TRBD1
TGTGCCAGCAGTGAGACAGGGAACTATGGCTACACCTTC
CASSETGNYGYTF
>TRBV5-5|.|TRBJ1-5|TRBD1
TGTGCCAGCAGCACCGGGACAGGGTCTCTCCGGGATCAGCCCCAGCATTTT
CASSTGTGSLRDQPQHF
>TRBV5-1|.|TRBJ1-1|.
TGCGCCAGCAGCTTGGTCCAGGGCGGCACTGAAGCTTTCTTT
CASSLVQGGTEAFF
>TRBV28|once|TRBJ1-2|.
TGTGCCAGCAGTTTTCTAGAGACCTATGGCTACACCTTC
CASSFLETYGYTF
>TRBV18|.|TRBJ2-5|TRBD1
TGTGCCAGCTCACCCCAGGACAGGGTAGAGACCCAGTACTTC
CASSPQDRVETQYF
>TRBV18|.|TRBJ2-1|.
TGTGCCAGCTCACCGGAAGCCAGGGGCCCTGCTTCTGACAATGAGCAGTTCTTC
CASSPEARGPASDNEQFF
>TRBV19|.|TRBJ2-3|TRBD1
TGTGCCAGTAGTCACAGACAGGGAGAGGGGAACACAGATACGCAGTATTTT
CASSHRQGEGNTDTQYF
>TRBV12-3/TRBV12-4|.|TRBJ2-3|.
TGTGCCAGCAGGACCAGGGTACATACGCAGTATTTT
CASRTRVHTQYF
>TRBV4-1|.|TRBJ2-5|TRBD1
TGCGCCAGCAGCCAATCGGGACAGGGAGAGACCCAGTACTTC
CASSQSGQGETQYF
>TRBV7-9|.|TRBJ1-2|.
TGTGCCAGCAGCTTAGTACAGGGCAAGGGCTACACCTTC
CASSLVQGKGYTF
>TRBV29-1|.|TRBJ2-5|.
TGCAGCGCTACCCACGGAGAGACCCAGTACTTC
CSATHGETQYF
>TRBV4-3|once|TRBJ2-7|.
TGCGCCAGCAGCCAAGAAGTCGCCAGAACCTACGAGCAGTACTTC
CASSQEVARTYEQYF
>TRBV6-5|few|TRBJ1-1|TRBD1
TGTGCCAGCCTTTTCCGGGACAGGGGTGGTTTCTTT
CASLFRDRGGFF
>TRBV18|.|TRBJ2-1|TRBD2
TGTGCCAGCTCCCGGGGACTAGCGGGAGAGGATGAGCAGTTCTTC
CASSRGLAGEDEQFF
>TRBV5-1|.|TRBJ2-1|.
TGCGCCAGCAGCTTGGGGGCAGGGTCCTACAATGAGCAGTTCTTC
CASSLGAGSYNEQFF
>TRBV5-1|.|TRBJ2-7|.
TGCGCCAGTACCGGGACAATCCCCTACGAGCAGTACTTC
CASTGTIPYEQYF
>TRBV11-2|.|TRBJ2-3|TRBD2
TGTGCCAGCAGCCCAGCGGGGACAGATACGCAGTATTTT
CASSPAGTDTQYF
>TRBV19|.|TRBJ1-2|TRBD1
TGTGCCAGTAGCTCCGGACAGGTCTTTCTGGGAGGCTACACCTTC
CASSSGQVFLGGYTF
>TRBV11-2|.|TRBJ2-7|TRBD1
TGTGCCAGCAGCTTAAGCCCGGGACAGAGAATCCACGAGCAGTACTTC
CASSLSPGQRIHEQYF
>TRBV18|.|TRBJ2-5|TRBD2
TGTGCCAGCTCACCACTGGCGGGGGGCCTGGAGACCCAGTACTTC
CASSPLAGGLETQYF
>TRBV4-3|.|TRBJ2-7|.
TGCGCCAGCAGCCAAGACGGAGGGGGCTGGTCCCCCTACGAGCAGTACTTC
CASSQDGGGWSPYEQYF
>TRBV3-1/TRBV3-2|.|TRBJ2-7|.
TGTGCCAGCAGCCAAGCTAGGGGGGGCGAGCAGTACTTC
CASSQARGGEQYF
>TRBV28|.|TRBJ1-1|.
TGTGCCAGCAGTCCTCAGGGTGGGGTGATGTTTGCTTTCTTT
CASSPQGGVMFAFF
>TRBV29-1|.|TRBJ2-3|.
TGCAGCGTTGAGGCAGTCACAGATACGCAGTATTTT
CSVEAVTDTQYF
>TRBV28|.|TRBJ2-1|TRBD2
TGTGCCAGCAGTTCCCGGTTAGCGGGGGTCCCCGGTGAGCAGTTCTTC
CASSSRLAGVPGEQFF
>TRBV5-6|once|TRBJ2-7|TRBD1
TGTGCCAGCAGCTTGGTCAGGGGGTGGCGGCCCAACGAGCAGTACTTC
CASSLVRGWRPNEQYF
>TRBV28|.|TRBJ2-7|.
TGTGCCAGCAGTTCGGAGGGGAGCTCCTACGAGCAGTACTTC
CASSSEGSSYEQYF
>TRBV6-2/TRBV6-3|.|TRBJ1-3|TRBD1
TGTGCCAGCAGTTCCGGGACAGGGGGCTCTGGAAACACCATATATTTT
CASSSGTGGSGNTIYF
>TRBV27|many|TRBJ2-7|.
TGTGCCAGCAGTCACCAGGGGGGCGAGCAGTACTTC
CASSHQGGEQYF
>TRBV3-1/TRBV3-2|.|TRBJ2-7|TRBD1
TGTGCCAGCAGCCAAATCACAGGGGGTAGCTCCTACGAGCAGTACTTC
CASSQITGGSSYEQYF
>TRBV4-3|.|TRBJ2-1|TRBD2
TGCGCCAGCAGCCATCTCGGGACTAATCCGTTCTTC
CASSHLGTNPFF
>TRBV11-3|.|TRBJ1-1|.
TGTGCCAGCAGCTTAAACAGGGAAACTGAAGCTTTCTTT
CASSLNRETEAFF
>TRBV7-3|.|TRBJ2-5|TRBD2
TGTGCCAGCAGCTTAGGAAGGGAGGGGACCCAGTACTTC
CASSLGREGTQYF
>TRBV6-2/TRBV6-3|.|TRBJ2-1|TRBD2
TGTGCCAGCAGTGACGGGACTAGCGGGACCCACAATGAGCAGTTCTTC
CASSDGTSGTHNEQFF
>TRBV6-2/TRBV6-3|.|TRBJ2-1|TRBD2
TGTGCCAGCAGTGACCGACTAGCGGAGACCTATGAGCAGTTCTTC
CASSDRLAETYEQFF
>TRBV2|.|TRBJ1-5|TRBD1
TGTGCCAGCAGTGGAGGGACAGGGGCGCCTCGCACCAATCAGCCCCAGCATTTT
CASSGGTGAPRTNQPQHF
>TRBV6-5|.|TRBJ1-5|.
TGTGCCAGCAGTCCAGAGTACAGTCAGCCCCAGCATTTT
CASSPEYSQPQHF
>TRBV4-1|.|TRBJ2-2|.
TGCGCCAGCAGCCTAACTCTCCGTCAAGCGCTGTTTTTT
CASSLTLRQALFF
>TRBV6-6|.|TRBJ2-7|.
TGTGCCAGCAGCCCACGAGGGACTGGGGTCTACGAGCAGTACTTC
CASSPRGTGVYEQYF
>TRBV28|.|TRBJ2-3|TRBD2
TGTGCCAGCAGTGGGCCGGGACTAGCGGGGGGACGTTTGACTATCACAGATACGCAGTATTTT
CASSGPGLAGGRLTITDTQYF
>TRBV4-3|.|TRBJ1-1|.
TGCGCCAGCAGCCAAGATCCCCAGGGGCACACTGAAGCTTTCTTT
CASSQDPQGHTEAFF
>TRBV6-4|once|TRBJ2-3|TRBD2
TGTGCCAGCAGTGACTCCGGACTAGCCACAGATACGCAGTATTTT
CASSDSGLATDTQYF
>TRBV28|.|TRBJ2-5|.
TGTGCCAGCAGTTCCAGAGGTCTTGCGGCACAAGAGACCCAGTACTTC
CASSSRGLAAQETQYF
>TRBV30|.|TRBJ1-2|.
TGTGCCTGCGGTGCCGGAGGTGGCGTTAGACCCTATGGCTACACCTTC
CACGAGGGVRPYGYTF
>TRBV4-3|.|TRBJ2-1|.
TGCGCCAGCAGCCAATTAGCGGAGAACAATGAGCAGTTCTTC
CASSQLAENNEQFF
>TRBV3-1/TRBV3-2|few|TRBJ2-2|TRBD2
TGTGCCAGCAGCCAAACTAGCGGGACCCCACCCGGGGAGCTGTTTTTT
CASSQTSGTPPGELFF